The 3 T cell receptor beta chains reported below all come from one sample, sequenced in a study of blood T cell repertoires in COVID-19. Libraries were prepared by immunoSEQ multiplex PCR; TCRdb keeps only in-frame clonotypes and omits some of them. The table has tens of thousands of clones, about 89% seen once. The sample was peripheral blood. The receptors originated from an older man with active or convalescent COVID-19.

This rearrangement joins TRBV4-1 to TRBJ1-2, with a possible D match to TRBD1 (5 bases). The germline gives CDR1 MGHRA, CDR2 YSYEKL. CDR3 length: 16 amino acids. V lost 1 base and J 3 bases, leaving 15 bases between the germline ends. The CDR3 here is CASSQVLGAKDYGYTF. The CDR3 DNA sequence: TGCGCCAGCAGCCAAGTTCTTGGGGCGAAAGACTATGGCTACACCTTC.

The chain is built from TRBV6-5 and TRBJ2-7; 9 bases align to TRBD1. This CDR3 has 14 amino acids. The ends lost 6 bases at V and 9 bases at J; junction bases unmatched: 12. Germline CDR1 reads MNHEY; CDR2 reads SVGAGI. In nucleotides, the CDR3 is TGTGCCAGCAGGCAAGGGACAGGGTCCTTCGGGCAGTACTTC. It yields the protein CASRQGTGSFGQYF.

This chain links TRBV9 with TRBJ1-2, with TRBD1 matching over 8 bases. Germline V gene data show CDR1 as SGDLS and CDR2 as YYNGEE. The CDR3 totals 15 residues. The trim removed 3 bases at V and 6 bases at J, leaving 10 bases unmatched. Written as DNA, the CDR3 is TGTGCCAGCAGCGAAAGATCCGGGACAGGAAATGGCTACACCTTC. Its protein is CASSERSGTGNGYTF. Supplemented by reference TRBV9 and TRBJ1-2, the full variable domain reads DSGVTQTPKHLITATGQRVTLRCSPRSGDLSVYWYQQSLDQGLQFLIQYYNGEERAKGNILERFSAQQFPDLHSELNLSSLELGDSALYFCASSERSGTGNGYTFGSGTRLTVV.